This TCR beta chain appears in the sequencing data of a study of regulatory T cells in long-lasting Graves disease. Study outcomes and limitations: New patients shared about a thousand public clonotypes, fewer than the 2,500 to 3,500 shared by persistent patients. Persistent disease exhibited a predilection for TRBV28, TRBJ1-2 and TRBJ2-5.

Note on this clonotype: What it binds is not known.

Time point here: persistent/refractory GD, antithyroid drugs over 5 years with positive TRAb. The TCR library was made from RNA extracted from PBMCs. Construction of TCR beta libraries relied on iRepertoire HTBI primers and on Arm-PCR targeting CDR3 regions. Each CDR3 protein is one row after TCRdb ran MiXCR on the multiplex PCR reads. Here the sample spans about 290,000 distinct CDR3 sequences, 20% to 25% being singletons. V lost 11 bases to trimming and J lost 2 bases; unmatched junction nucleotides: 6. Germline CDR1 is MNHEY and CDR2 is SVGEGT. This CDR3 contains 13 residues. Here the sequenced sample was peripheral blood mononuclear cells (PBMCs), taken when the disease was refractory, from a patient treated with antithyroid drugs. The receptor's source is a female donor with Graves disease. The V gene is TRBV6-2 or TRBV6-3, the J gene TRBJ2-3; TRBD2 matches at 8 bases. This chain's CDR3 is CASAGGPTDTQYF. The CDR3 DNA reads as TGTGCCTCGGCGGGAGGCCCCACAGATACGCAGTATTTT.